These T cell receptor beta chains were read from a single sample in a study of human T cells and chemical hapten exposure. TCRdb recomputed calls from the RACE reads with MiXCR, one row per CDR3 protein. Here the sample spans a few hundred thousand distinct CDR3 sequences, 8.6% being singletons. Here the sequenced sample was whole blood, taken in connection with sensitization to the hapten diphenylcyclopropenone (DPC). Source of these receptors: a woman aged 40 to 50 with alopecia areata. Some clones in this sample may be carry-over from other donors' samples. CDR3s include the opening cysteine and the closing phenylalanine or tryptophan. A D gene is named only where the DNA matches it firmly. Some rows mark clone size as missing; the rest say once, few, many or name a class of expanded clone.

size	V	length	J	D	CDR3	DNA
few	TRBV9	16	TRBJ2-2	-	CASSVWGGLNTGELFF	TGTGCCAGCAGCGTATGGGGAGGATTGAACACCGGGGAGCTGTTTTTT
-	TRBV9	16	TRBJ2-3	TRBD2	CASSPTSGRSPDTQYF	TGTGCCAGCAGCCCGACTAGCGGGAGAAGCCCAGATACGCAGTATTTT
many	TRBV29-1	13	TRBJ2-5	TRBD1	CSVDAQGRETQYF	TGCAGCGTTGATGCACAGGGGCGCGAGACCCAGTACTTC
few	TRBV7-2	16	TRBJ2-3	TRBD2	CASSSGGTGRTDTQYF	TGTGCCAGCAGCTCCGGGGGGACGGGTCGCACAGATACGCAGTATTTT
-	TRBV5-1	14	TRBJ2-5	TRBD2	CASSAGLADGTQYF	TGCGCCAGCAGCGCGGGACTAGCGGACGGGACCCAGTACTTC
-	TRBV5-1	15	TRBJ1-1	-	CASILGPASNTEAFF	TGCGCCAGCATCCTTGGCCCAGCCTCGAACACTGAAGCTTTCTTT
many	TRBV6-2/TRBV6-3	12	TRBJ1-5	-	CASSHQYQPQHF	TGTGCCAGCAGCCATCAGTATCAGCCCCAGCATTTT
few	TRBV29-1	13	TRBJ2-5	-	CSTYDGGPETQYF	TGCAGCACGTACGACGGGGGGCCAGAGACCCAGTACTTC
-	TRBV6-2/TRBV6-3	17	TRBJ2-2	-	CASSYSRADTNTGELFF	TGTGCCAGCAGTTACTCGCGTGCTGATACGAACACCGGGGAGCTGTTTTTT
-	TRBV28	14	TRBJ2-7	-	CASSLPPLSYEQYF	TGTGCCAGCAGTCTCCCTCCACTATCATACGAGCAGTACTTC
-	TRBV19	18	TRBJ2-4	TRBD1	CASSIRQGDFRAKNIQYF	TGTGCCAGTAGTATCCGACAGGGGGACTTTCGAGCCAAAAACATTCAGTACTTC
-	TRBV5-1	17	TRBJ2-1	TRBD2	CASSLGLAGGLVDEQFF	TGCGCCAGCAGCTTGGGACTAGCGGGAGGGCTGGTCGATGAGCAGTTCTTC
many	TRBV7-3	13	TRBJ2-2	-	CASSLAGTGELFF	TGTGCCAGCAGCTTAGCCGGGACCGGGGAGCTGTTTTTT
-	TRBV4-1	10	TRBJ2-5	-	CASSYGTQYF	TGCGCCAGCAGCTACGGGACCCAGTACTTC
few	TRBV14	14	TRBJ2-1	-	CASSQEPSYNEQFF	TGTGCCAGCAGCCAAGAGCCTAGCTACAATGAGCAGTTCTTC
few	TRBV29-1	14	TRBJ2-3	-	CSVELGDTTDTQYF	TGCAGCGTTGAACTGGGTGACACAACAGATACGCAGTATTTT
few	TRBV6-1	17	TRBJ1-5	-	CASSEALGRWGNQPQHF	TGTGCCAGCAGTGAAGCGCTCGGCAGATGGGGCAATCAGCCCCAGCATTTT
-	TRBV5-1	14	TRBJ2-2	TRBD1	CASSWTGNTGELFF	TGCGCCAGCAGCTGGACAGGGAACACCGGGGAGCTGTTTTTT
few	TRBV5-8	15	TRBJ1-2	-	CASSLAGTDNYGYTF	TGTGCCAGCAGTTTGGCCGGGACGGATAACTATGGCTACACCTTC
-	TRBV5-6	14	TRBJ2-3	-	CASSFASSTDTQYF	TGTGCCAGCAGCTTCGCTTCTAGTACAGATACGCAGTATTTT
few	TRBV29-1	13	TRBJ2-1	TRBD2	CSGLAGEYNEQFF	TGCAGCGGTTTAGCGGGAGAGTACAATGAGCAGTTCTTC
-	TRBV5-1	15	TRBJ2-7	-	CASSPAGTLPYEQYF	TGCGCCAGCAGCCCGGCGGGGACCTTACCCTACGAGCAGTACTTC
few	TRBV28	14	TRBJ1-1	-	CASSLSRSGTEAFF	TGTGCCAGCAGCCTCTCCCGTTCGGGCACTGAAGCTTTCTTT
-	TRBV7-2	12	TRBJ2-7	-	CASSTRWYEQYF	TGTGCCAGCAGCACACGGTGGTACGAGCAGTACTTC
few	TRBV7-2	15	TRBJ2-1	-	CASSFGSGVYNEQFF	-
-	TRBV19	15	TRBJ2-1	-	CATSTLDREYNEQFF	TGTGCCACCTCCACTCTGGACAGAGAATACAATGAGCAGTTCTTC
-	TRBV7-2	14	TRBJ2-1	TRBD2	CASRLPTSGNEQFF	TGTGCCAGCAGATTACCGACTAGCGGCAATGAGCAGTTCTTC
-	TRBV12-3/TRBV12-4	15	TRBJ2-5	-	CASSSGQGLGETQYF	TGTGCCAGCAGTTCCGGGCAGGGCCTAGGGGAGACCCAGTACTTC
few	TRBV5-1	14	TRBJ2-7	-	CASSLSSGYYEQYF	TGCGCCAGCAGCTTGAGTTCGGGTTACTACGAGCAGTACTTC
-	TRBV5-1	17	TRBJ2-5	TRBD2	CASSLSASSGTQETQYF	TGCGCCAGCAGCTTGTCAGCCTCTAGCGGGACCCAAGAGACCCAGTACTTC
-	TRBV28	12	TRBJ2-7	-	CASSLILYEQYF	TGTGCCAGCTCCCTTATACTCTACGAGCAGTACTTC
-	TRBV6-5	14	TRBJ1-1	-	CASSYSQGGTEAFF	TGTGCCAGCAGTTACTCGCAGGGCGGCACTGAAGCTTTCTTT
few	TRBV5-6	15	TRBJ2-1	TRBD1	CASSLMDRDSALQFF	TGTGCCAGCAGCTTGATGGACAGGGACTCTGCATTACAGTTCTTC
-	TRBV4-3	15	TRBJ2-1	-	CASSQDSGGWNEQFF	TGCGCCAGCAGCCAAGACTCAGGTGGATGGAATGAGCAGTTCTTC
-	TRBV5-6	15	TRBJ1-5	-	CASSFTPASNQPQHF	TGTGCCAGCAGTTTTACTCCAGCTAGCAATCAGCCCCAGCATTTT
-	TRBV28	15	TRBJ2-7	-	CASSLGGDNGYEQYF	TGTGCCAGCAGCCTAGGTGGGGACAACGGGTACGAGCAGTACTTC
-	TRBV12-3/TRBV12-4	15	TRBJ2-3	-	CASSPEGSNTDTQYF	TGTGCCAGCAGCCCGGAGGGATCTAACACAGATACGCAGTATTTT
-	TRBV28	17	TRBJ2-1	TRBD2	CASSLAGLAGNYNEQFF	TGTGCCAGCAGTTTGGCTGGACTAGCGGGGAACTACAATGAGCAGTTCTTC
-	TRBV12-3/TRBV12-4	15	TRBJ2-7	TRBD2	CASSLTRSGGSEQYF	TGTGCCAGCAGTTTAACCCGTAGCGGGGGGTCCGAGCAGTACTTC
-	TRBV20-1	13	TRBJ1-2	-	CSALGAGNYGYTF	TGCAGTGCTCTTGGGGCAGGAAACTATGGCTACACCTTC
many	TRBV28	14	TRBJ1-6	-	CASRRRKGNSPLHF	TGTGCCAGCAGACGCCGGAAGGGTAATTCACCCCTCCACTTT
few	TRBV7-2	13	TRBJ1-2	TRBD1	CASRQGPDYGYTF	TGTGCCAGCAGACAGGGGCCCGACTATGGCTACACCTTC